This T cell receptor (beta chain) is from a study of CD8 T cells in ankylosing spondylitis. TCRdb itself ran the 5' RACE reads through MiXCR, one entry per CDR3 protein. The table includes approximately 300,000 distinct CDR3 sequences, about 20% detected once. This CDR3 is built from 14 residues. With 3 bases removed from V and 1 base from J, the gap between germline ends came to 9 bases. Findings and caveats of the study: Significant enrichment of disease-linked clones was reported in matched ankylosing spondylitis synovial fluid. Those disease-linked clones were CD8+; they were also relatively rare in peripheral blood.

Note on this clonotype: Antigen: not known.

This chain links TRBV12-3 or TRBV12-4 with TRBJ1-1, with D unclear. This TCR was sampled from a female donor with ankylosing spondylitis or in good health (not recorded which). Sequenced sample: blood, either unsorted or a sorted T cell fraction (not recorded which). The CDR3 coding sequence is TGTGCCAGCAGTTTTAAAGGTGGGAACACTGAAGCTTTCTTT. The encoded protein is CASSFKGGNTEAFF.